The T cell receptor beta chain described here comes from a study of shared clonotypes between healthy human individuals. Study-wide context: The donor group consisted of a couple of women and a few men, aged 18 to 49.

Findings and caveats of the study: Memory subsets generally showed smaller estimated richness than naive subsets did.

Remarks on this clone: Antigen specificity is unknown.

About 33,000 T cell genomes (approximately 180 ng DNA) went into each sorted-subset replicate. Generated by immunoSEQ multiplex PCR, the TCRdb table keeps only in-frame clones and is missing some. The table records millions of clones, around 94% of them present only once. CD45RA-negative memory and CD45RA+ naive subsets were split from the CD4+ cells. V was pared by 0 bases and J by 3 bases, with 7 bases between. The CDR3 length is 13 residues. Per the germline V gene, CDR1 is GTSNPN and CDR2 is SVGIG (reference sequence). The source is a man aged 18 to 30 in good health. The specimen was naive CD4+ T cells sorted from blood. The subset: CD45RA+ positively selected. The rearrangement joins TRBV30 to TRBJ2-3, with D unresolved. DNA of the CDR3: TGTGCCTGGAGTGTAAAGGCTACAGATACGCAGTATTTT. It yields the protein CAWSVKATDTQYF.